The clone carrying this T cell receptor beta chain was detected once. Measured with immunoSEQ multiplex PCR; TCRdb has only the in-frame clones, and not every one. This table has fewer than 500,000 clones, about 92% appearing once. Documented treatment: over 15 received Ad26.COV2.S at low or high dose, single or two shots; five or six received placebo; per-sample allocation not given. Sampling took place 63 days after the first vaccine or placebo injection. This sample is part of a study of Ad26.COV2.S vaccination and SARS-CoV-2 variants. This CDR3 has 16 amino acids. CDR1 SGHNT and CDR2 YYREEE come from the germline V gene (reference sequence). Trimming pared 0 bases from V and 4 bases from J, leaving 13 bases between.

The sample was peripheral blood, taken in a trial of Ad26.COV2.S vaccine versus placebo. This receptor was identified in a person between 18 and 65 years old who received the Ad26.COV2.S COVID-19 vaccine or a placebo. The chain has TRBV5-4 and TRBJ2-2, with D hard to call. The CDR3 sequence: CASSLVGRWATGELFF. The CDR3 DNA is TGTGCCAGCAGCTTGGTCGGCAGGTGGGCCACCGGGGAGCTGTTTTTT.